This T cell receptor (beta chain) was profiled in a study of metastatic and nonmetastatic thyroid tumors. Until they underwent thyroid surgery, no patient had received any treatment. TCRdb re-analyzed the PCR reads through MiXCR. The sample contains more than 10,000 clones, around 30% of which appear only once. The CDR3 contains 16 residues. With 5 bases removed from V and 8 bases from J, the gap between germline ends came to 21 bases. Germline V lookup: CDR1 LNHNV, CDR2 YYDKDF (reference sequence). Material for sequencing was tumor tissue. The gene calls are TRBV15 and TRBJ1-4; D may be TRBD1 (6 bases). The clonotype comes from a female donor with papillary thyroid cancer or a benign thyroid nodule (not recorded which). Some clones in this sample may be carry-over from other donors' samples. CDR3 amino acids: CATSATFLGASEKLFF. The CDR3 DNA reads TGTGCCACCAGCGCTACGTTTTTGGGGGCGAGCGAAAAACTGTTTTTT.